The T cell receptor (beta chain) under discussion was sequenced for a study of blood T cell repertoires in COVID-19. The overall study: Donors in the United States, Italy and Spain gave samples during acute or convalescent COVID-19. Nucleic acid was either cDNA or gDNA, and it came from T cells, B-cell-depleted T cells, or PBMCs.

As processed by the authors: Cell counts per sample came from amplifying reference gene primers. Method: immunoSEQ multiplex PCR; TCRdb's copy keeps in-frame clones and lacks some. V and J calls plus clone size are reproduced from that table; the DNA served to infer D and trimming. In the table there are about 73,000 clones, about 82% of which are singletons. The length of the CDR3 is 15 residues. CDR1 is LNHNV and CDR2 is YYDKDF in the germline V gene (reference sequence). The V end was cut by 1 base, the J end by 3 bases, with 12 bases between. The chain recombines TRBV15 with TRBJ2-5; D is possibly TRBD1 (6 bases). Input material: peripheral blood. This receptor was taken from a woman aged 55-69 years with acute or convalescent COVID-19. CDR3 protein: CATSRGLRGEETQYF. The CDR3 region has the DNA TGTGCCACCAGCAGAGGACTCAGGGGTGAAGAGACCCAGTACTTC.